Shown below are 22 T cell receptor beta chains from a single sample sequenced in a study of T-cell reconstitution after alpha-beta-depleted transplantation in children. During its preparation, the TCRbeta library received unique molecular identifiers. From the PCR reads, TCRdb called clonotypes with MiXCR, one entry per CDR3 protein. The sample has 200,000 to 300,000 distinct CDR3 sequences, around 12% seen once. The input for sequencing was PBMCs from the stem cell graft donor, taken from the stem cell graft. The receptors were gathered from a human donor who donated a stem cell graft to a child with acute lymphoblastic leukemia.

The chain has TRBV19 and TRBJ1-5, with D uncertain. Germline-derived CDR1 and CDR2 are LNHDA and SQIVND (reference sequence). CDR3 length: 12 residues. V was pared by 1 base and J by 9 bases, with 7 bases between. The CDR3 sequence: CASSIVLGPQHF. The DNA of the CDR3 is TGTGCCAGTAGTATAGTTCTCGGGCCCCAGCATTTT.

In this sample, this clonotype turned up a few times. This sequence joins TRBV30 and TRBJ2-7; perhaps TRBD1 as D (5 bases). The ends were cut back, 2 bases at V and 2 bases at J, with 7 bases in the middle. Germline loops: CDR1 GTSNPN, CDR2 SVGIG (reference sequence). This CDR3 comprises 12 residues. The CDR3 nucleotides are TGTGCCTGGAGTAGGGGAACCTACGAGCAGTACTTC. Translation: CAWSRGTYEQYF.

This chain links TRBV7-9 with TRBJ2-7; possible D gene TRBD2, 5 bases. Germline assignment: CDR1 SEHNR and CDR2 FQNEAQ (reference sequence). This CDR3 has 15 residues. V was clipped by 5 bases and J by 6 bases, with 20 bases between them. The CDR3 sequence: CASSAPGGRFAEQYF. The DNA of the CDR3 is TGTGCCAGCAGCGCCCCAGGCGGGCGCTTCGCCGAGCAGTACTTC.

The chain joins TRBV19 to TRBJ2-3; tentatively, D is TRBD2 (6 bases). Trimming shortened V by 6 bases and J by 2 bases, and 9 bases separated the two germline ends. The CDR3 is 13 amino acids. Looked up from germline, CDR1 is LNHDA and CDR2 is SQIVND (reference sequence). In DNA, the CDR3 is TGTGCCAGTAGGGGGGGAAACACAGATACGCAGTATTTT. Its protein product is CASRGGNTDTQYF.

The rearrangement links TRBV9 to TRBJ2-7, with TRBD1 as a possible D gene (6 bases). Germline lookup yields CDR1 SGDLS and CDR2 YYNGEE. Trimming stripped 4 bases from V and 3 bases from J, with 14 bases between. The CDR3 has 14 residues. The CDR3 sequence is CASSRGTPSYEQYF. The CDR3 DNA reads as TGTGCCAGCAGCAGGGGGACACCGAGCTACGAGCAGTACTTC.

This clonotype occurred many times. This chain connects TRBV5-5 to TRBJ2-5, with 7 bases that match TRBD2. The CDR3 has 13 amino acids. V lost 7 bases to trimming and J lost 2 bases; unmatched junction nucleotides: 5. CDR1 is SGHKS and CDR2 is YYEKEE in the germline V gene (reference sequence). CDR3 DNA sequence: TGTGCCAGCCGGTGGGGGGGGCAAGAGACCCAGTACTTC. Translated: CASRWGGQETQYF. The whole variable domain, remainder taken from reference TRBV5-5 and TRBJ2-5, is DAGVTQSPTHLIKTRGQQVTLRCSPISGHKSVSWYQQVLGQGPQFIFQYYEKEERGRGNFPDRFSARQFPNYSSELNVNALLLGDSALYLCASRWGGQETQYFGPGTRLLVL.

This clonotype appeared many times. The J gene is TRBJ1-2, the V gene TRBV20-1, with a possible D match to TRBD1 (5 bases). This CDR3 region has 14 residues. Germline CDR1 DFQATT, CDR2 SNEGSKA (reference sequence). The V end was cut by 3 bases, the J end by 4 bases, with 15 bases between. The CDR3 loop reads CSASSRGAGYGYTF. CDR3 coding DNA: TGCAGTGCTAGCTCCCGGGGCGCGGGCTATGGCTACACCTTC.

This clonotype was seen many times. The chain combines TRBV5-4 with TRBJ2-2; D perhaps matches TRBD1 (6 bases). The CDR3 totals 16 residues. The V end lost 0 bases, the J end lost 3 bases, and 12 bases lay between the germline ends. Germline-derived CDR1 and CDR2 are SGHNT and YYREEE (reference sequence). The CDR3, as DNA: TGTGCCAGCAGCTTGGGGACAGCGAGGGACACCGGGGAGCTGTTTTTT. Amino acids: CASSLGTARDTGELFF.

In its sample, this clonotype was seen a few times. DNA for the CDR3: TGTGCCTGGAGTCCCGGACAGCTAGTATTGAACACTGAAGCTTTCTTT. It codes for CAWSPGQLVLNTEAFF. V gene TRBV30 combines with J gene TRBJ1-1; possible D gene TRBD1, 6 bases. V lost 2 bases, J lost 0 bases, and 16 bases lay in between. The germline V gene encodes CDR1 GTSNPN and CDR2 SVGIG (reference sequence). This CDR3 is built from 16 residues.

Ten or more counts support this clonotype. The chain couples TRBV7-2 to TRBJ2-7; tentative D call: TRBD1 (5 bases). The CDR3 covers 16 residues. The germline V gene encodes CDR1 SGHTA and CDR2 FQGNSA. The ends were cut back, 5 bases at V and 3 bases at J, with 20 bases in the middle. The CDR3 DNA sequence: TGTGCCAGCAGCCTGCAGGGTATCTCAGGAAACTACGAGCAGTACTTC. Amino acids: CASSLQGISGNYEQYF. The full variable domain, in which reference TRBV7-2 and TRBJ2-7 provide the parts outside the CDR3, is GAGVSQSPSNKVTEKGKDVELRCDPISGHTALYWYRQSLGQGLEFLIYFQGNSAPDKSGLPSDRFSAERTGGSVSTLTIQRTQQEDSAVYLCASSLQGISGNYEQYFGPGTRLTVT.

This clonotype was counted many times. V gene TRBV5-1 combines with J gene TRBJ1-2; possible D gene TRBD1, 5 bases. Trimming cost V 4 bases and J 4 bases, with 11 bases left between them. Germline V CDR1 and CDR2: SGHRS, YFSETQ. The CDR3 length is 13 residues. CDR3 protein: CASSLGHIYGYTF. The CDR3 DNA sequence: TGCGCCAGCAGCCTCGGACACATCTATGGCTACACCTTC.

This clonotype has at least ten counts. V gene TRBV11-2 combines with J gene TRBJ2-5; 7 bases agree with TRBD2. The V segment lost 5 bases and the J segment 5 bases; nucleotides outside the gene matches: 11. Germline CDR1 and CDR2: SGHAT and FQNNGV. This CDR3 region has 15 residues. The CDR3 region has the DNA TGTGCCAGCAGCATGGGGGGGGTTTTAGGGGAGACCCAGTACTTC. This sequence encodes CASSMGGVLGETQYF.

This clonotype was counted at least ten times. The chain combines TRBV18 with TRBJ2-4; D unclear. V gave up 1 base and J gave up 0 bases, with 7 bases separating them. Germline V gives CDR1 KGHSH, CDR2 LQKENI. CDR3 length: 15 residues. The CDR3 coding sequence is TGTGCCAGCTCACCACTAATAGTAGCCAAAAACATTCAGTACTTC. It translates to CASSPLIVAKNIQYF.

This clonotype has only a few counts. CDR3 DNA: TGTGCCAGCAGCCGTCCGGGTGACAGGAGCTCCTACGAGCAGTACTTC. Protein product: CASSRPGDRSSYEQYF. The V and J genes are TRBV11-2 and TRBJ2-7, with D tentatively TRBD1 (6 bases). The germline CDR1 and CDR2 sequences are SGHAT and FQNNGV. Trimming took off 5 bases at V and 0 bases at J, with 17 bases between the two ends. The CDR3 spans 16 residues.

This clonotype occurred many times. This chain links TRBV29-1 with TRBJ2-2; perhaps TRBD1 as D (6 bases). Germline CDR1 and CDR2: SQVTM and ANQGSEA. Trimming removed 0 bases from V and 4 bases from J, with 18 bases in between. This CDR3 contains 17 residues. The CDR3 here is CSVEEERDMQVTGELFF. The CDR3 coding sequence is TGCAGCGTTGAAGAGGAGAGGGACATGCAGGTCACCGGGGAGCTGTTTTTT.

This clonotype was found many times. The V and J genes are TRBV5-1 and TRBJ1-5; D unresolved. CDR3 length equals 11 residues. CDR1 and CDR2 from the germline V gene are SGHRS and YFSETQ. Trimming removed 3 bases from V and 5 bases from J, with 3 bases in between. CDR3: CASSWYQPQHF. The CDR3 coding sequence is TGCGCCAGCAGCTGGTATCAGCCCCAGCATTTT.

This clonotype was detected ten times or more. CDR3 in amino acids: CASSQNRGQPQHF. In nucleotides, the CDR3 is TGCGCCAGCAGCCAAAACAGGGGACAGCCCCAGCATTTT. This chain uses TRBV4-1 with TRBJ1-5, with 7 bases identical to TRBD1. The CDR3 is made up of 13 amino acids. Germline CDR1 is MGHRA and CDR2 is YSYEKL. V dropped 2 bases and J dropped 7; count of bases not matched to a gene: 2.

This clonotype has at least ten counts. The rearrangement uses TRBV11-2 and TRBJ2-1; unclear D gene. V lost 3 bases to trimming and J lost 7 bases, with 16 bases between them. The CDR3 sequence is 15 residues long. Germline V CDR1 and CDR2: SGHAT, FQNNGV. The CDR3 DNA sequence: TGTGCCAGCAGCTTCGAGAGGATGGGTTATAATGAGCAGTTCTTC. Translation: CASSFERMGYNEQFF.

This clonotype was observed at least ten times. The J gene is TRBJ2-3, the V gene TRBV7-9; D remains unclear. This CDR3 region has 12 residues. Deletions cut 5 bases from V and 7 bases from J, with 10 bases between. Germline values: CDR1 SEHNR, CDR2 FQNEAQ (reference sequence). The CDR3 here is CASSPPNYTQYF. CDR3 DNA: TGTGCCAGCAGCCCGCCGAACTATACGCAGTATTTT.

This clonotype was recorded at least ten times. V and J are TRBV6-1 and TRBJ1-1, with 7 nucleotides matching TRBD1. The CDR3 extends over 13 amino acids. Trimming cost V 11 bases and J 4 bases; bases outside gene matches: 10. CDR1 is MNHNS, CDR2 SASEGT, per germline. The CDR3 spells CAGATGSSTEAFF. CDR3 sequence (DNA): TGTGCCGGCGCGACAGGGAGTAGCACTGAAGCTTTCTTT.

Of note for this clonotype: A much larger clonotype is one base distant, so this may be a read error. This chain links TRBV6-2 or TRBV6-3 with TRBJ1-5; no firm D call. Germline CDR1 reads MNHEY; CDR2 reads SVGEGT. The CDR3 covers 14 residues. The CDR3 nucleotides are TGTGCCAGCACTTACTGGTCGAAGCATCAGCCCCAGCATTTT. Amino acid sequence: CASTYWSKHQPQHF.

This clonotype has at least ten counts. The rearrangement joins TRBV5-1 to TRBJ2-3, with 8 bases matching TRBD1. The germline gives CDR1 SGHRS, CDR2 YFSETQ. J lost 2 bases, V lost 0 bases, and 2 bases had no gene match. This CDR3 has 15 residues. For the CDR3, the DNA is TGCGCCAGCAGCTTGGGGGACAGGACCACAGATACGCAGTATTTT. Its protein product is CASSLGDRTTDTQYF. The whole variable domain, filled in from reference TRBV5-1 and TRBJ2-3, reads KAGVTQTPRYLIKTRGQQVTLSCSPISGHRSVSWYQQTPGQGLQFLFEYFSETQRNKGNFPGRFSGRQFSNSRSEMNVSTLELGDSALYLCASSLGDRTTDTQYFGPGTRLTVL.